This T cell receptor beta chain emerged from a study of blood T cell repertoires in COVID-19. Study-level background: Material from acute and convalescent COVID-19 was sourced from the United States, Italy and Spain. T cells, B-cell-depleted T cells, or PBMCs supplied cDNA or gDNA.

The length of the CDR3 is 13 residues. Germline values: CDR1 MNHEY, CDR2 SMNVEV (reference sequence). V lost 4 bases, J lost 6 bases, and 10 bases lay in between. As handled by the study authors: Amplification from reference gene primers served as the basis for estimated nucleated cell counts. TCRdb keeps only in-frame clones here, not all; method: immunoSEQ multiplex PCR. D and trimming were read from the DNA, whereas the V and J calls and clone size are those reported in that table. Here the sample spans 100,000 to 150,000 clones, about 79% being singletons. The TCR sequence derives from a woman between 45 and 65 years old with acute or convalescent COVID-19. This chain connects TRBV27 to TRBJ1-5; D remains ambiguous. What was sequenced was peripheral blood. CDR3 sequence: CASSSGSGQPQHF. CDR3 DNA sequence: TGTGCCAGCAGTTCGGGTAGCGGTCAGCCCCAGCATTTT.